Each of the 20 T cell receptor beta chains below was sequenced from the same sample in a study of high-grade serous ovarian cancer treatment subgroups. The tumor samples were collected prior to definitive surgery or chemotherapy. Repertoires were generated with immunoSEQ multiplex PCR, while TCRdb's copy carries only in-frame clones and drops some. This table has more than 3,000 clones, 70% to 80% appearing once. The source material was tumor tissue. All receptors derive from a human donor with high-grade serous ovarian cancer.

This clone was detected only a few times. The chain carries TRBV20-1 and TRBJ1-4, with unresolved D. Germline assignment: CDR1 DFQATT and CDR2 SNEGSKA (reference sequence). Deletions cut 3 bases from V and 7 bases from J, with 3 bases between. The CDR3 runs to 10 residues. The DNA for the CDR3 is TGCAGTGCTAGGGGTGAAAAACTGTTTTTT. It translates to CSARGEKLFF.

This chain links TRBV11-2 with TRBJ2-3; D might be TRBD2 (6 bases). CDR1 and CDR2 (germline): SGHAT, FQNNGV. V lost 3 bases and J lost 1, with 11 bases in between. The CDR3 length is 15 residues. The CDR3 spells CASSFAGTRTDTQYF. For the CDR3, the DNA is TGTGCCAGCAGCTTTGCCGGGACTCGCACAGATACGCAGTATTTT.

This rearrangement joins TRBV2 to TRBJ1-1; possible D gene TRBD1, 6 bases. Deletions cut 4 bases from V and 5 bases from J, with 23 bases between. The CDR3 runs 17 residues. The germline CDR1 and CDR2 sequences are SNHLY and FYNNEI. CDR3 loop: CASSAFHSTGSGTEAFF. The CDR3 DNA is TGTGCCAGCAGTGCCTTTCACTCCACAGGGAGTGGAACTGAAGCTTTCTTT. Complete variable domain (other parts from reference TRBV2 and TRBJ1-1): EPEVTQTPSHQVTQMGQEVILRCVPISNHLYFYWYRQILGQKVEFLVSFYNNEISEKSEIFDDQFSVERPDGSNFTLKIRSTKLEDSAMYFCASSAFHSTGSGTEAFFGQGTRLTVV.

The CDR3: CASSPHPWRVSSYNEQFF. The DNA for the CDR3 is TGTGCCAGCAGCCCACACCCATGGCGGGTGAGCTCCTACAATGAGCAGTTCTTC. This chain links TRBV11-2 with TRBJ2-1; the D gene is possibly TRBD2 (5 bases). The germline V and J ends were trimmed by 5 bases and 0 bases, with 20 bases remaining between them. CDR3 length: 18 amino acids. Germline CDR1 is SGHAT and CDR2 is FQNNGV.

The chain couples TRBV9 to TRBJ2-7; D may be TRBD1 or TRBD2 (6 bases each). CDR1 is SGDLS and CDR2 is YYNGEE in the germline V gene. The V and J ends lost 2 bases and 8 bases respectively, with 14 bases between them. This CDR3 is built from 13 residues. The CDR3 here is CASSVYGGDQQYF. The CDR3 DNA is TGTGCCAGCAGCGTTTACGGGGGCGACCAGCAGTACTTC.

The V gene is TRBV28, the J gene TRBJ2-1; D is possibly TRBD2 (5 bases). Germline CDR1 and CDR2: MDHEN and SYDVKM. V shed 7 bases and J shed 9 bases, with 19 bases lying between them. This CDR3 region has 14 residues. The CDR3 loop is CASTSDAGTREQFF. The CDR3 DNA reads TGTGCCAGCACCTCCGATGCGGGCACCCGTGAGCAGTTCTTC.

CDR3 DNA: TGTGCCAGCAGCGGCCGACAGGGCAGTGAGCAGTTCTTC. Its protein is CASSGRQGSEQFF. The chain has TRBV9 and TRBJ2-1; 7 positions agree with TRBD1. The CDR3 runs to 13 residues. CDR1 and CDR2 from the germline V gene are SGDLS and YYNGEE. The ends lost 3 bases at V and 9 bases at J; junction bases unmatched: 6.

This clone showed up just a few times. This sequence joins TRBV4-2 and TRBJ1-1; D might be TRBD1 (6 bases). The CDR3 consists of 13 residues. V was cut by 5 bases and J by 6 bases, with 13 bases left in between. Germline V CDR1 and CDR2: LGHNA, YNFKEQ. The CDR3 nucleotides are TGTGCCAGCAGCGAACCAGGGGTTGCTGAAGCTTTCTTT. It is translated as CASSEPGVAEAFF.

The CDR3 region has the DNA TGTGCCAGCAGAGGACCGGGACAGGGGTCCTACGAGCAGTACTTC. This translates into CASRGPGQGSYEQYF. J is TRBJ2-7 and V is TRBV6-1; 10 nucleotides agree with TRBD1. The V gene end was trimmed by 6 bases and the J gene end by 1 base; junction bases not matched to a gene: 6. Germline V gene lookup returns CDR1 MNHNS and CDR2 SASEGT. This CDR3 is 15 amino acids long.

V gene TRBV9 combines with J gene TRBJ1-4, with unresolved D. The CDR3 runs to 14 residues. V was cut by 3 bases and J by 8 bases, with 14 bases left in between. From germline, CDR1 is SGDLS and CDR2 YYNGEE. The CDR3 is CASSALSGGEKLFF. CDR3 sequence (DNA): TGTGCCAGCAGCGCCCTCTCCGGCGGGGAAAAACTGTTTTTT.

The chain joins TRBV6-4 to TRBJ2-1; 13 bases match TRBD2. V shed 5 bases and J 6 bases; nucleotides not matched to a gene: 4. The CDR3 spans 15 residues. CDR1 MRHNA and CDR2 SNTAGT come from the germline V gene. CDR3 DNA sequence: TGTGCCAGCAGTTTGGGACTAGCGGGACCCAATGAGCAGTTCTTC. It translates to CASSLGLAGPNEQFF.

This clone was observed a single time. This chain connects TRBV5-1 to TRBJ2-2; TRBD2 might be the D (6 bases). Germline V gene lookup returns CDR1 SGHRS and CDR2 YFSETQ. The CDR3 has 16 amino acids. Trimming cost V 0 bases and J 5 bases, with 14 bases left between them. In nucleotides, the CDR3 is TGCGCCAGCAGCTTGGTCCCCGGGAGTGGGACCGGGGAGCTGTTTTTT. Its protein product is CASSLVPGSGTGELFF.

The chain recombines TRBV19 with TRBJ1-4; perhaps TRBD1 as D (6 bases). The germline V and J ends were trimmed by 3 bases and 7 bases, with 12 bases remaining between them. Germline CDR1 is LNHDA and CDR2 is SQIVND (reference sequence). The CDR3 runs to 14 residues. This CDR3 reads CASSMRGRGEKLFF. The DNA for the CDR3 is TGTGCCAGTAGTATGCGGGGGCGCGGTGAAAAACTGTTTTTT.

Concerning this clone itself: An end of the junction does not agree with germline; a read error may underlie this. J is TRBJ2-7 and V is TRBV6-1, with D tentatively TRBD1 or TRBD2 (7 bases each). From germline, CDR1 is MNHNS and CDR2 SASEGT. This CDR3 has 14 residues. The CDR3 region is CASSGGTESSEQYF. Here the CDR3 DNA reads TGTGCCAGCAGCGGGGGGACAGAATCCTCCGAGCAGTACTTC.

This sequence joins TRBV5-6 and TRBJ2-5; 8 bases are a match to TRBD1. The last part of the DNA fits TRBJ2-7 better; the J call may be wrong. Per the germline V gene, CDR1 is SGHDT and CDR2 is YYEEEE. This CDR3 has 14 amino acids. The CDR3 loop is CASSQGAIAYEQYF. In DNA, the CDR3 is TGTGCCAGCAGCCAGGGGGCGATTGCCTACGAGCAGTACTTC.

This clone was found once. This chain joins TRBV28 and TRBJ1-5; D remains unclear. Germline V gene data show CDR1 as MDHEN and CDR2 as SYDVKM. The CDR3 is 16 residues long. V lost 3 bases, J lost 1 base, and 13 bases lay in between. CDR3 bases: TGTGCCAGCAGTTTTCCCGGGCCTGGGAGCAATCAGCCCCAGCATTTT. It is translated as CASSFPGPGSNQPQHF.

The J gene is TRBJ2-3, the V gene TRBV7-9; tentative D call: TRBD2 (6 bases). In germline, CDR1 is SEHNR, CDR2 FQNEAQ (reference sequence). Trimming shortened V by 3 bases and J by 0 bases, and 7 bases separated the two germline ends. This CDR3 is 14 amino acids long. CDR3 region: CASSFGGSTDTQYF. CDR3 DNA: TGTGCCAGCAGCTTCGGAGGGAGCACAGATACGCAGTATTTT.

The chain couples TRBV10-3 to TRBJ2-5, with 9 bases aligning to TRBD1. Trimming took 4 bases from V and 4 from J; bases not matched to a gene: 13. The CDR3 is 17 amino acids. CDR1 ENHRY and CDR2 SYGVKD come from the germline V gene. The CDR3 protein is CAISGLKAGQGGETQYF. CDR3 sequence (DNA): TGTGCCATCAGTGGACTAAAAGCGGGACAGGGAGGAGAGACCCAGTACTTC.

The chain recombines TRBV12-2 with TRBJ2-7. TRBV12-2 is a known pseudogene. This CDR3 is built from 15 residues. The CDR3 sequence: CASRSIIGPPYEQYF. The CDR3 region has the DNA TGTGCAAGTCGCTCGATTATCGGACCTCCCTACGAGCAGTACTTC.

This clone showed up just a few times. Here the CDR3 reads CASSLGVHYEQYF. The CDR3, as DNA: TGTGCCAGCAGTTTGGGGGTCCATTACGAGCAGTACTTC. The chain recombines TRBV28 with TRBJ2-7; D may be TRBD1 or TRBD2 (5 bases each). This CDR3 comprises 13 residues. The germline gives CDR1 MDHEN, CDR2 SYDVKM. Trimming shortened V by 3 bases and J by 4 bases, and 10 bases separated the two germline ends.